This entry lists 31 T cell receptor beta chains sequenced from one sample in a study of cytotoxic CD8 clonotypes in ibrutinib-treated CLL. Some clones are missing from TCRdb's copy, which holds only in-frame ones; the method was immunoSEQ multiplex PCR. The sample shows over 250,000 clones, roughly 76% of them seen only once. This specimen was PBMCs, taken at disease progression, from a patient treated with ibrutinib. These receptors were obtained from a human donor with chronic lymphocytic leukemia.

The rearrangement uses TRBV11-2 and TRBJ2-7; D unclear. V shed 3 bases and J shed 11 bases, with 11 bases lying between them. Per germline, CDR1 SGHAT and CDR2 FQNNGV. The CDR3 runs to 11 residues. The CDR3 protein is CASSFDLGEYF. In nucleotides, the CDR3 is TGTGCCAGCAGCTTTGATCTTGGGGAGTACTTC.

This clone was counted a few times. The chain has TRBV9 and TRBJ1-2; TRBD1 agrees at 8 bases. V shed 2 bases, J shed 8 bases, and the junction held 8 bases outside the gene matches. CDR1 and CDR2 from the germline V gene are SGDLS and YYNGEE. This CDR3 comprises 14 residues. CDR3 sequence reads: CASSVDQGAHGYTF. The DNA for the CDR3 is TGTGCCAGCAGCGTGGACCAGGGGGCGCACGGCTACACCTTC.

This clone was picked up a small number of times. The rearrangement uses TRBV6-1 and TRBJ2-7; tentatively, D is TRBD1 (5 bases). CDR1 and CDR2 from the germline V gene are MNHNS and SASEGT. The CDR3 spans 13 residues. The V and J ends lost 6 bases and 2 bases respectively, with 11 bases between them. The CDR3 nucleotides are TGTGCCAGCAGGACAGTTGGAACCTACGAGCAGTACTTC. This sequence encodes CASRTVGTYEQYF.

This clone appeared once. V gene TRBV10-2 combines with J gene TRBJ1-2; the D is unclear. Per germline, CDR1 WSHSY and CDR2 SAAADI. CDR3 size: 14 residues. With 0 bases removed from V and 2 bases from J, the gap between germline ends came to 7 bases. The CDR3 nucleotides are TGCGCCAGCAGTGAGTCTGGGAACAACTATGGCTACACCTTC. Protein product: CASSESGNNYGYTF.

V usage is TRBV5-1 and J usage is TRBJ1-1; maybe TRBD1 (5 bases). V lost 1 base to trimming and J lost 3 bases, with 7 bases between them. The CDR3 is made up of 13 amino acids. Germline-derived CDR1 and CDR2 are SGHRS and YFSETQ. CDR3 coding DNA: TGCGCCAGCAGCTTGTCACAGGACACTGAAGCTTTCTTT. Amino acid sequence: CASSLSQDTEAFF.

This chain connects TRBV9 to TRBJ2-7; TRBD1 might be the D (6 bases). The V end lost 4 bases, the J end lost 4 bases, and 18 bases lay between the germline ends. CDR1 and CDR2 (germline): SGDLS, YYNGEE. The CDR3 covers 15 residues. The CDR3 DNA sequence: TGTGCCAGCAGCCCATCCAAGGGACAAGTATACGAGCAGTACTTC. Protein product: CASSPSKGQVYEQYF.

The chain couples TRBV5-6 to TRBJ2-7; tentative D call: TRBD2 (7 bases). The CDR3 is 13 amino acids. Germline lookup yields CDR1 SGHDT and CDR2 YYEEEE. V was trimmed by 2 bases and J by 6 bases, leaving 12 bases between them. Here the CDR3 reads CASSLRGGSEQYF. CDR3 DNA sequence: TGTGCCAGCAGCTTAAGGGGGGGCTCCGAGCAGTACTTC.

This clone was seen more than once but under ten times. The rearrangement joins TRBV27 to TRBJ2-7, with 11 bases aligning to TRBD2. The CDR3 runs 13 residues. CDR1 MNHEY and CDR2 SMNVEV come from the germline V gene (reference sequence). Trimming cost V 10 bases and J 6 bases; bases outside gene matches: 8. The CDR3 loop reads CATSSGRASEQYF. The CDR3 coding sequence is TGTGCCACTAGTAGCGGGAGGGCCTCCGAGCAGTACTTC.

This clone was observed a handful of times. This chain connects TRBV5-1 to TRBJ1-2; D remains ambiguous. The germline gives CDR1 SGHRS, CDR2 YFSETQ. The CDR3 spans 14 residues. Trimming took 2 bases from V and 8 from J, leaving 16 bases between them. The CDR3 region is CASSLIGSGYGYTF. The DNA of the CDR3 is TGCGCCAGCAGCTTAATCGGGAGCGGGTACGGCTACACCTTC. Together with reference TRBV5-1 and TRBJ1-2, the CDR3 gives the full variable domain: KAGVTQTPRYLIKTRGQQVTLSCSPISGHRSVSWYQQTPGQGLQFLFEYFSETQRNKGNFPGRFSGRQFSNSRSEMNVSTLELGDSALYLCASSLIGSGYGYTFGSGTRLTVV.

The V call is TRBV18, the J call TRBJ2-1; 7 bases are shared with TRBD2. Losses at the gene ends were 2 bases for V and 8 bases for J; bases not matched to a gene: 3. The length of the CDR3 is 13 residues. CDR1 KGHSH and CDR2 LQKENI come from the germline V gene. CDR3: CASSPSRGDEQFF. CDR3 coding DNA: TGTGCCAGCTCACCATCCCGGGGGGATGAGCAGTTCTTC.

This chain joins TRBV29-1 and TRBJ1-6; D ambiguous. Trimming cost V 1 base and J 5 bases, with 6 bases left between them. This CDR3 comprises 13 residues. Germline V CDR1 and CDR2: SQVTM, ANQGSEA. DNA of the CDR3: TGCAGCGTTGAAGTAGACGATAATTCACCCCTCCACTTT. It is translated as CSVEVDDNSPLHF.

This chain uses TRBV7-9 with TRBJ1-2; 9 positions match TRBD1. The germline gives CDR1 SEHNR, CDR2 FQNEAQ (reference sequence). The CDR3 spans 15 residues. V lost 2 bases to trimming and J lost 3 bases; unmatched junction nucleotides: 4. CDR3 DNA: TGTGCCAGCAGCTTATTTGGGACAGGGCACTATGGCTACACCTTC. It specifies CASSLFGTGHYGYTF.

The DNA for the CDR3 is TGTGCCAGCAGTTCCCCGGTGGGACTAGCGGCTAGCACAGATACGCAGTATTTT. Translation: CASSSPVGLAASTDTQYF. V gene TRBV27 combines with J gene TRBJ2-3; the match to TRBD2 covers 11 bases. Germline loops: CDR1 MNHEY, CDR2 SMNVEV (reference sequence). The trim removed 4 bases at V and 0 bases at J, leaving 9 bases unmatched. This CDR3 has 18 residues.

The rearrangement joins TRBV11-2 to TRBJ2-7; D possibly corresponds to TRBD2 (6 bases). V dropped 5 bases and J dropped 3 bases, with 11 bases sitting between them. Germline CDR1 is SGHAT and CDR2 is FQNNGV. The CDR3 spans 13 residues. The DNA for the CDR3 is TGTGCCAGCAGCGAAAGGGGACTCTACGAGCAGTACTTC. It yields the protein CASSERGLYEQYF.

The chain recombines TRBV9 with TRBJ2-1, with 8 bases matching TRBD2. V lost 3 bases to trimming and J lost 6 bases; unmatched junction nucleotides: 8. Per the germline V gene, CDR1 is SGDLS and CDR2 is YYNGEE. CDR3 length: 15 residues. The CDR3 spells CASSGGTRGSNEQFF. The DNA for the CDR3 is TGTGCCAGCAGCGGCGGGACTAGGGGATCCAATGAGCAGTTCTTC.

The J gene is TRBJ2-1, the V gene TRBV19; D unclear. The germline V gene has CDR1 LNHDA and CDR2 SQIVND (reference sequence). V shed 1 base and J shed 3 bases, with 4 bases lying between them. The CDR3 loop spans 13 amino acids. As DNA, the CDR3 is TGTGCCAGTAGTATAGGGTTCTACAATGAGCAGTTCTTC. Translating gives CASSIGFYNEQFF.

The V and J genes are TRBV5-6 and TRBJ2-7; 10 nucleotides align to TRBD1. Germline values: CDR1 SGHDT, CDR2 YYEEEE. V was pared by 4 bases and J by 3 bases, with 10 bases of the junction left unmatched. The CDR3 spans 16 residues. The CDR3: CASSLPGQGRYYEQYF. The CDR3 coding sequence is TGTGCCAGCAGCCTGCCGGGACAGGGGCGATACTACGAGCAGTACTTC. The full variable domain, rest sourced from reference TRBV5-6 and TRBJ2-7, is DAGVTQSPTHLIKTRGQQVTLRCSPKSGHDTVSWYQQALGQGPQFIFQYYEEEERQRGNFPDRFSGHQFPNYSSELNVNALLLGDSALYLCASSLPGQGRYYEQYFGPGTRLTVT.

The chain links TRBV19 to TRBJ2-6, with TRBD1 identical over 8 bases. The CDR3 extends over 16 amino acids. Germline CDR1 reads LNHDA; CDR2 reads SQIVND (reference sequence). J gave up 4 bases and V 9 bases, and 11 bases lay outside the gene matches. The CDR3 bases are TGTGCCAGCCGGGGACAGGCTCTCGTCGGGGCCAACGTCCTGACTTTC. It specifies CASRGQALVGANVLTF.

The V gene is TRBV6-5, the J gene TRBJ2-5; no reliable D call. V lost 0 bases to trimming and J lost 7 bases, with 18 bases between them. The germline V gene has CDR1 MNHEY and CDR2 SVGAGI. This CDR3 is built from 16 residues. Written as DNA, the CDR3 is TGTGCCAGCAGTTACTCTCGGTCCCCCAATCATGGGACCCAGTACTTC. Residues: CASSYSRSPNHGTQYF.

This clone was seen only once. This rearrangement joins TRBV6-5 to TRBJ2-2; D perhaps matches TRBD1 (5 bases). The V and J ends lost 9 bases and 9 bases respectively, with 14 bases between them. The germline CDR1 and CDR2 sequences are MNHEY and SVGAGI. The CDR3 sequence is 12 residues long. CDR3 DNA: TGTGCCAGGATCAGGGTTTTTAGGGAGCTGTTTTTT. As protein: CARIRVFRELFF.

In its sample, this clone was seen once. In DNA form, the CDR3 reads TGTGCCAGCAGTGAAGCACAGGGATGGACTGAAGCTTTCTTT. Translating gives CASSEAQGWTEAFF. This chain connects TRBV6-1 to TRBJ1-1, with a weak D call TRBD1 (6 bases). From germline, CDR1 is MNHNS and CDR2 SASEGT. Trimming cost V 0 bases and J 5 bases, with 10 bases left between them. CDR3 length: 14 residues.

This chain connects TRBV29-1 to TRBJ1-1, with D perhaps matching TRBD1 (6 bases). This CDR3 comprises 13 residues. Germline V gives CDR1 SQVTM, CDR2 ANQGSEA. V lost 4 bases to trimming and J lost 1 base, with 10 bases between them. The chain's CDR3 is CSVVQGGNTEAFF. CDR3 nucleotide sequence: TGCAGCGTTGTACAGGGTGGGAACACTGAAGCTTTCTTT.

The DNA of the CDR3 is TGCGCCAGCAGCTTGGAGTTCAGATCCTACGAGCAGTACTTC. It translates to CASSLEFRSYEQYF. The V call is TRBV5-1, the J call TRBJ2-7; D ambiguous. CDR1 and CDR2 from the germline V gene are SGHRS and YFSETQ. The CDR3 runs to 14 residues. The V end was cut by 0 bases, the J end by 1 base, with 8 bases between.

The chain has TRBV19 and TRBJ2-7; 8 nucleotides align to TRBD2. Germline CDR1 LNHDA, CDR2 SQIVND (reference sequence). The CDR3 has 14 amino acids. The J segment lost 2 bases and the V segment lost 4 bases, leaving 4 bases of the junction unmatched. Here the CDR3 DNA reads TGTGCCAGTAGTAGGAGCGGGGGAACCTACGAGCAGTACTTC. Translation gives CASSRSGGTYEQYF.

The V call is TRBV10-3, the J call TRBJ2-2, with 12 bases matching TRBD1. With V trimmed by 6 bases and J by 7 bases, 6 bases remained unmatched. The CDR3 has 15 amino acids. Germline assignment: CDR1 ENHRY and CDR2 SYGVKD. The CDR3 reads CAIRGTGGGGGELFF. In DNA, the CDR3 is TGTGCCATCAGGGGGACAGGGGGCGGCGGCGGGGAGCTGTTTTTT.

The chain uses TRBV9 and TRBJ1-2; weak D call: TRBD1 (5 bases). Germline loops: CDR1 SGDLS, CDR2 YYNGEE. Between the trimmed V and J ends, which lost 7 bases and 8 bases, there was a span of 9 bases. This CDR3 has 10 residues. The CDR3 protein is CASRGGGYTF. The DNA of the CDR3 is TGTGCCAGCCGGGGCGGAGGCTACACCTTC.

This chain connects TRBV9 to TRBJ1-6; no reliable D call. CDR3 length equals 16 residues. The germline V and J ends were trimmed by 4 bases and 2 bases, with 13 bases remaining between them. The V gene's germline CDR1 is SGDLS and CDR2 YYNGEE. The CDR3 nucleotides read TGTGCCAGCAGCCCCCCCCTCGGGGCCTATAATTCACCCCTCCACTTT. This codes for CASSPPLGAYNSPLHF.

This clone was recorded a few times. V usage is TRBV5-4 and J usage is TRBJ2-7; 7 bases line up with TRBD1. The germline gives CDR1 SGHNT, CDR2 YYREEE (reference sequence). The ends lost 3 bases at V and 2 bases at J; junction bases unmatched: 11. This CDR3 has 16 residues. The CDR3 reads CASSSFTGEITYEQYF. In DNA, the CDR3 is TGTGCCAGCAGCTCCTTTACAGGGGAAATCACCTACGAGCAGTACTTC.

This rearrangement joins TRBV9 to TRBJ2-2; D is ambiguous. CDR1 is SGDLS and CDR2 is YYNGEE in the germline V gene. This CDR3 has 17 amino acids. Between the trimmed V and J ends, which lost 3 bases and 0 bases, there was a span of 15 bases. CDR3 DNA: TGTGCCAGCAGCGCGAGGACGAGAACGACGAACACCGGGGAGCTGTTTTTT. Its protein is CASSARTRTTNTGELFF.

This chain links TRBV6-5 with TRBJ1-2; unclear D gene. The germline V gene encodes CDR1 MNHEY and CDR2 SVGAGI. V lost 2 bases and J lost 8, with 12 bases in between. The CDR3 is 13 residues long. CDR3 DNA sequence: TGTGCCAGCAGTTACGAGCCCCATGAGGGCTACACCTTC. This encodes CASSYEPHEGYTF.

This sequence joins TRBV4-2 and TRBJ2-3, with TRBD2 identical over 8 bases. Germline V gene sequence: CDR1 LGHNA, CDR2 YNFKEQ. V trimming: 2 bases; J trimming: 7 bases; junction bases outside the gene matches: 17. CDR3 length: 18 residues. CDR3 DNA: TGTGCCAGCAGCCAACCGTGGTCTAGCGGGTCCGGGCTTAATACGCAGTATTTT. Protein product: CASSQPWSSGSGLNTQYF.